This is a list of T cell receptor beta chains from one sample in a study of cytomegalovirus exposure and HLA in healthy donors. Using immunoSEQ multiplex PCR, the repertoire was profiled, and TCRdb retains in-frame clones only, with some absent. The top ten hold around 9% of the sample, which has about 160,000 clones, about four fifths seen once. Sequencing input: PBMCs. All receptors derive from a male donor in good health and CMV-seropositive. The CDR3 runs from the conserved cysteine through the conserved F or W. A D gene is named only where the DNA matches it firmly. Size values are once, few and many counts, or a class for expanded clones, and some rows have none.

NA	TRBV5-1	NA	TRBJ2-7	CASSSGGTVNSYEQYF	TGCGCCAGCAGCTCTGGGGGGACAGTTAACTCCTACGAGCAGTACTTC
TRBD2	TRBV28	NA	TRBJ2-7	CASEYSGGSYEQYF	TGTGCCAGCGAATATAGCGGGGGTTCCTACGAGCAGTACTTC
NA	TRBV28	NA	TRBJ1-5	CATKRTPRPQHF	TGTGCCACCAAAAGGACACCCAGGCCCCAGCATTTT
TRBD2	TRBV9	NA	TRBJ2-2	CASSDSGRAGTGELFF	TGTGCCAGCAGCGATAGCGGGAGGGCCGGCACCGGGGAGCTGTTTTTT
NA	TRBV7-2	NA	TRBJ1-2	CASSPSGTRDGYTF	TGTGCCAGCAGCCCTTCAGGCACGAGGGATGGCTACACCTTC
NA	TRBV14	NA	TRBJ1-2	CASSQSRAGYTF	TGTGCCAGCAGCCAGTCCAGGGCCGGCTACACCTTC
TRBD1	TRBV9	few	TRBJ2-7	CASSVAGTGRGEQYF	TGTGCCAGCAGCGTGGCCGGGACAGGGAGAGGCGAGCAGTACTTC
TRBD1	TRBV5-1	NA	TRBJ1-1	CASSLTGGLENTEAFF	TGCGCCAGCAGCTTAACAGGGGGCTTGGAGAACACTGAAGCTTTCTTT
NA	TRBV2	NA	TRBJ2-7	CASSEQATYEQYF	TGTGCCAGCAGTGAACAGGCGACCTACGAGCAGTACTTC
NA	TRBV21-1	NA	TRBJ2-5	CASSTRNNF	TGTGCCAGCAGCACCCGTAACAACTTC
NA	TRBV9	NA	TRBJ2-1	CASSVVLVGEQFF	TGTGCCAGCAGCGTAGTACTAGTAGGTGAGCAGTTCTTC
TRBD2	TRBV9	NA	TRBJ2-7	CASSVASTSGAYEQYF	TGTGCCAGCAGCGTAGCTTCGACTAGCGGTGCGTACGAGCAGTACTTC
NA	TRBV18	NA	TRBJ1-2	CASSPPQGGYTF	TGTGCCAGCTCACCACCCCAGGGGGGCTACACCTTC
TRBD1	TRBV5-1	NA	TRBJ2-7	CASSLRGDRVQEQYF	TGCGCCAGCAGCCTCCGAGGGGACAGGGTACAAGAGCAGTACTTC
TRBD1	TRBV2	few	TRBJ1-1	CASSRDRGTNTEAFF	TGTGCCAGCAGTAGGGACAGGGGTACGAACACTGAAGCTTTCTTT
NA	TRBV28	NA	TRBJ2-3	CASSIQQRGTDTQYF	TGTGCCAGCAGTATCCAGCAGCGTGGCACAGATACGCAGTATTTT
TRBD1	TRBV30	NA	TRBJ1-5	CAWSTGEEQPQHF	TGTGCCTGGTCTACAGGGGAGGAACAGCCCCAGCATTTT
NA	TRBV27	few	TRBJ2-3	CASSLRDTQYF	TGTGCCAGCAGCTTACGAGATACGCAGTATTTT
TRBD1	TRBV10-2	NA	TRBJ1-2	CASSEAQGDGYTF	TGCGCCAGCAGTGAAGCGCAGGGGGATGGCTACACCTTC
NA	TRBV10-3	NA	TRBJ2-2	CAISTQGYTGELFF	TGTGCCATCAGTACCCAGGGTTACACCGGGGAGCTGTTTTTT
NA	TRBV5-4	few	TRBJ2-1	CASSLNTWPDEQFF	TGTGCCAGCAGCTTGAACACCTGGCCCGATGAGCAGTTCTTC
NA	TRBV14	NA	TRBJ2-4	CASSPTAMTRNIQYF	TGTGCCAGCAGCCCAACTGCGATGACTCGGAACATTCAGTACTTC
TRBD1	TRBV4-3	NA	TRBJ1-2	CASSPRGVANYGYTF	TGCGCCAGCAGCCCCAGGGGGGTTGCTAACTATGGCTACACCTTC
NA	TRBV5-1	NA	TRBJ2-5	CASSFLYRETQYF	TGCGCCAGCAGCTTCCTATACAGGGAGACCCAGTACTTC
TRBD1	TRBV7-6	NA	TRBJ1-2	CASSLGTGGNGYTF	TGTGCCAGCAGCTTAGGGACAGGCGGTAATGGCTACACCTTC
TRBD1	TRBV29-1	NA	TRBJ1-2	CSVRVPGQETANYGYTF	TGCAGCGTGAGAGTTCCGGGACAGGAGACCGCTAACTATGGCTACACCTTC
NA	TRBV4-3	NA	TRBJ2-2	CASSQVIFTGELFF	TGCGCCAGCAGCCAAGTTATTTTCACCGGGGAGCTGTTTTTT
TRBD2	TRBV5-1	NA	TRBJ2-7	CASSLGLISGGADEQYF	TGCGCCAGCAGCTTGGGTCTGATTAGCGGGGGGGCCGACGAGCAGTACTTC
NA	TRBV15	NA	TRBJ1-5	CATSRDLADQPQHF	TGTGCCACCAGCAGAGATTTGGCGGATCAGCCCCAGCATTTT
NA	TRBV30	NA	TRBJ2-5	CAWSHSPGHRGIQETQYF	TGTGCCTGGAGTCACTCCCCGGGACATCGAGGGATCCAAGAGACCCAGTACTTC
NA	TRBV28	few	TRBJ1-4	CASSPGQATNEKLFF	TGTGCCAGCAGTCCGGGACAAGCAACTAATGAAAAACTGTTTTTT
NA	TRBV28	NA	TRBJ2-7	CASSFARLSEQYF	TGTGCCAGCAGTTTCGCTAGACTCTCCGAGCAGTACTTC
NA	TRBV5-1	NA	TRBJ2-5	CASSSGQSGPQETQYF	TGCGCCAGCAGCTCCGGACAGTCGGGACCCCAAGAGACCCAGTACTTC
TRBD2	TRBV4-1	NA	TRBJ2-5	CASSQEHRGAQYF	TGCGCCAGCAGCCAAGAACACCGGGGGGCCCAGTACTTC
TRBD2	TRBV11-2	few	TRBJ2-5	CASSLTSGGETQYF	TGTGCCAGCAGCTTAACTAGCGGGGGAGAGACCCAGTACTTC
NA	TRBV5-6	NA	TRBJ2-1	CASSLTQGFYNEQFF	TGTGCCAGCAGCTTGACACAGGGATTTTACAATGAGCAGTTCTTC